A selection of T cell receptor beta chains follows, all from one sample in a study of blood T cell repertoires in COVID-19. The repertoire was sequenced with immunoSEQ multiplex PCR; TCRdb's copy has only in-frame clones and lacks some. The sample carries 200,000 to 300,000 clones, more than 75% recorded once. Sequenced sample: peripheral blood. These receptor sequences come from a man aged 40-49 years who had recovered from COVID-19. Each CDR3 is given with its conserved first and last residue. Fields, in order: D gene, V gene, J gene, clone size, CDR3 protein, CDR3 DNA. The D gene is left open where the match is weak. Clone size is given for some rows only: seen once, a few or many times, or a class if the clone is expanded.

D: TRBD1
V: TRBV2
J: TRBJ2-5
size: -
CDR3: CASRTTGGETQYF
DNA: TGTGCCAGCAGGACCACAGGGGGCGAGACCCAGTACTTC

D: TRBD1
V: TRBV7-8
J: TRBJ2-5
size: -
CDR3: CASSFRETGGMKTQYF
DNA: TGTGCCAGCAGCTTCCGAGAGACAGGGGGCATGAAGACCCAGTACTTC

D: -
V: TRBV9
J: TRBJ1-1
size: -
CDR3: CASSATTGPGTEAFF
DNA: TGTGCCAGCAGCGCTACTACAGGGCCAGGGACTGAAGCTTTCTTT

D: TRBD2
V: TRBV6-2/TRBV6-3
J: TRBJ2-7
size: -
CDR3: CASSYSGTSGRGSYEQYF
DNA: TGTGCCAGCAGTTACTCAGGGACTAGCGGGAGGGGGTCCTACGAGCAGTACTTC

D: -
V: TRBV2
J: TRBJ2-1
size: -
CDR3: CASSSDRSSYNEQFF
DNA: TGTGCCAGCAGTTCGGACAGAAGCTCCTACAATGAGCAGTTCTTC

D: TRBD2
V: TRBV18
J: TRBJ2-1
size: -
CDR3: CASSPRARQAGASEQFF
DNA: TGTGCCAGCTCACCCAGGGCCCGACAAGCGGGAGCGAGTGAGCAGTTCTTC

D: -
V: TRBV12-3/TRBV12-4
J: TRBJ1-1
size: -
CDR3: CASRAAGRAFF
DNA: TGTGCCAGCCGGGCGGCAGGGCGGGCTTTCTTT

D: TRBD2
V: TRBV18
J: TRBJ2-1
size: -
CDR3: CASSPAPSGSFNEQFF
DNA: TGTGCCAGCTCACCCGCGCCTAGCGGTAGTTTCAATGAGCAGTTCTTC

D: -
V: TRBV6-2/TRBV6-3
J: TRBJ1-2
size: once
CDR3: CASSYSRREAGYTF
DNA: TGTGCCAGCAGTTATAGCCGCAGGGAAGCTGGCTACACCTTC

D: -
V: TRBV19
J: TRBJ2-6
size: -
CDR3: CASSPAGSGANVLTF
DNA: TGTGCCAGTAGTCCGGCAGGCTCTGGGGCCAACGTCCTGACTTTC

D: -
V: TRBV11-2
J: TRBJ2-7
size: -
CDR3: CASRGGGPSYEQYF
DNA: TGTGCCAGCAGAGGCGGGGGCCCTTCCTACGAGCAGTACTTC

D: TRBD1
V: TRBV5-1
J: TRBJ1-1
size: -
CDR3: CASSLGGTGGGGTEAFF
DNA: TGCGCCAGCAGCTTGGGAGGGACAGGGGGGGGAGGGACTGAAGCTTTCTTT